This TCR beta chain was documented in a study of cytomegalovirus exposure and HLA in healthy donors. Overall study findings and caveats: Highest at DRB1 and lowest at HLA-C, TCR association rates differed among HLA loci in a later analysis. Another analysis was done later, and it associated over 15,000 TCR beta sequences with HLA alleles at 0.05 false discovery rate. Segments of the TCR beta V type were, in most cases, productive about 87% or about 30% of the time in an earlier analysis.

Turning to this clone: Its target is not known.

Primers included in the PCR were 60 Vbeta and 13 Jbeta primers. Sequencing used immunoSEQ multiplex PCR; TCRdb keeps in-frame clones, though not all of them. The sample shows about 140,000 clones, around 59% of them seen only once. V shed 6 bases and J 6 bases; nucleotides not matched to a gene: 5. Germline V gene lookup returns CDR1 SNHLY and CDR2 FYNNEI. This CDR3 is built from 13 residues. V usage is TRBV2 and J usage is TRBJ1-2; 9 nucleotides match TRBD1. The specimen sequenced was PBMCs. This TCR was recovered from a male donor in good health and CMV-seronegative. The CDR3 nucleotides read TGTGCCAGCAGATTACAGGGGGCGGATGGCTACACCTTC. It translates to CASRLQGADGYTF.